Here is one TCR beta chain with its context. This sample is part of a study of blood T cells in healthy people across ages. Study summary: Template switching captured about one barcoded beta molecule per two T cells.

Next came a second PCR, run for roughly 7 to 12 cycles, which used a sample-barcoded 5' primer along with a J-beta primer mix. TCRdb redid the calling of the 5' RACE reads with MiXCR, one entry per CDR3 protein. The table includes roughly 1,000,000 distinct CDR3 sequences, roughly 24% detected once. Looked up from germline, CDR1 is MNHEY and CDR2 is SVGAGI. This CDR3 has 13 residues. The V and J ends lost 7 bases and 7 bases respectively, with 16 bases between them. The same sample was also used in a study of T cells of mothers and their children.

The receptor was isolated from a girl aged 2 to 10 in good health. The specimen was blood. The V gene is TRBV6-5, the J gene TRBJ2-5; D perhaps matches TRBD2 (6 bases). The CDR3 protein is CASNPTSGGTQYF. CDR3 in DNA: TGTGCCAGCAACCCGACCTCCGGGGGGACCCAGTACTTC.